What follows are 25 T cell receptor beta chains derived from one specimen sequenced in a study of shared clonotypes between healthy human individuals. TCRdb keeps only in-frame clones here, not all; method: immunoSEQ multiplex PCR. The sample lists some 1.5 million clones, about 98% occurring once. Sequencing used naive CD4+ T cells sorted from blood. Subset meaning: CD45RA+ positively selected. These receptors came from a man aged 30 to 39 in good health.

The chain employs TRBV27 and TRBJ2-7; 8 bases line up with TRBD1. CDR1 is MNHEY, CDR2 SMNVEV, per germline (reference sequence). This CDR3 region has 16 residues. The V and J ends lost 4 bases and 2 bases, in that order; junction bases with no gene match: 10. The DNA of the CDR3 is TGTGCCAGCAGTTGGACCCCCGGGACAGGTACCTACGAGCAGTACTTC. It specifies CASSWTPGTGTYEQYF.

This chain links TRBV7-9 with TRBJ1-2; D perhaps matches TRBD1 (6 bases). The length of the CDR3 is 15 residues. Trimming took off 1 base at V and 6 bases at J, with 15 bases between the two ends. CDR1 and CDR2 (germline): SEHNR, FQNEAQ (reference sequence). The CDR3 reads CASSLVLRTVDGYTF. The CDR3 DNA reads TGTGCCAGCAGCTTAGTCCTTCGGACAGTTGATGGCTACACCTTC.

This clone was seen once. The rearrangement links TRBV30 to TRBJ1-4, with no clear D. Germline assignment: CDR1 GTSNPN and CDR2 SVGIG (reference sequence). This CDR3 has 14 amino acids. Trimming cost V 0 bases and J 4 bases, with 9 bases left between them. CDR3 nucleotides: TGTGCCTGGAGTGTTAATGGTCGTAATGAAAAACTGTTTTTT. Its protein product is CAWSVNGRNEKLFF.

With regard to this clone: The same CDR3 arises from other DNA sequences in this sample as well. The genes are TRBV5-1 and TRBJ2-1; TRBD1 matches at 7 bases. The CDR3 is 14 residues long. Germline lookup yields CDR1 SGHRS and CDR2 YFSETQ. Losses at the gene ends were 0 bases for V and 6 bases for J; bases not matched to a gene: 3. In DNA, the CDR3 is TGCGCCAGCAGCTTGGGGGGACAGTTCAATGAGCAGTTCTTC. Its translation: CASSLGGQFNEQFF.

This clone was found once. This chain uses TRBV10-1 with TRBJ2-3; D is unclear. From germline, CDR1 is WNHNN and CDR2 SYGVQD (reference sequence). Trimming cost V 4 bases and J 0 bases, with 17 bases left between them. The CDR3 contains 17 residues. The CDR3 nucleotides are TGCGCCAGCAGTGCCTCACTAACTGGCCAAAGCACAGATACGCAGTATTTT. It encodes CASSASLTGQSTDTQYF.

CDR3 nucleotides: TGTGCCAGCAGCAAAAAGGGAGACAGGGAGACCTACAATGAGCAGTTCTTC. This translates into CASSKKGDRETYNEQFF. The V and J genes are TRBV21-1 and TRBJ2-1; the DNA was not compared with TRBD1, the D call given in the table. TRBV21-1 is a pseudogene. This CDR3 comprises 17 residues.

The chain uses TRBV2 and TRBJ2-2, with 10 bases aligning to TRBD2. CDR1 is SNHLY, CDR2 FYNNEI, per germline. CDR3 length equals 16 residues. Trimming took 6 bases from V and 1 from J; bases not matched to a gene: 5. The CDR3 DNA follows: TGTGCCAGCAGGTTCACTAGCGGGAAGAACACCGGGGAGCTGTTTTTT. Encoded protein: CASRFTSGKNTGELFF. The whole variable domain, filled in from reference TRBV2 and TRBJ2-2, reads EPEVTQTPSHQVTQMGQEVILRCVPISNHLYFYWYRQILGQKVEFLVSFYNNEISEKSEIFDDQFSVERPDGSNFTLKIRSTKLEDSAMYFCASRFTSGKNTGELFFGEGSRLTVL.

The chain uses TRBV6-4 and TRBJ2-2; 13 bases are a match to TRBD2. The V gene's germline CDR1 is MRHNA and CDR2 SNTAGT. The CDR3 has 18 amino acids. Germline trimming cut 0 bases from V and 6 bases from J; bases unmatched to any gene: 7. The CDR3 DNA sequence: TGTGCCAGCAGTGACTCTGGACTAGCGGGAGTAGTTTCCGGGGAGCTGTTTTTT. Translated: CASSDSGLAGVVSGELFF.

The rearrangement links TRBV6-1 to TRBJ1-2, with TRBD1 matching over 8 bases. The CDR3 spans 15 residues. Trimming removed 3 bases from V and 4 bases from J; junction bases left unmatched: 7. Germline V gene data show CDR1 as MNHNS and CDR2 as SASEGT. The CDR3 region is CASSEDRVLSYGYTF. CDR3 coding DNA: TGTGCCAGCAGTGAGGACAGGGTTTTATCCTATGGCTACACCTTC.

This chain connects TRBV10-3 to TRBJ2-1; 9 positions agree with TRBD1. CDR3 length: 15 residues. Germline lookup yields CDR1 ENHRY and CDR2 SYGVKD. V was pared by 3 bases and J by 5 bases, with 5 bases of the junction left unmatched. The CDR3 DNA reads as TGTGCCATCAGTGATCCGGGACAGGGAGACAATGAGCAGTTCTTC. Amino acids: CAISDPGQGDNEQFF.

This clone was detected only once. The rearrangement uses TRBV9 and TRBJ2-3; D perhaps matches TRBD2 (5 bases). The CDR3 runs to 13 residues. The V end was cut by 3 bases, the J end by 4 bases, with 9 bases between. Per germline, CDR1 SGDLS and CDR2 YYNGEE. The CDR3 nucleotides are TGTGCCAGCAGCGCGACTATTCCAGATACGCAGTATTTT. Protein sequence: CASSATIPDTQYF.

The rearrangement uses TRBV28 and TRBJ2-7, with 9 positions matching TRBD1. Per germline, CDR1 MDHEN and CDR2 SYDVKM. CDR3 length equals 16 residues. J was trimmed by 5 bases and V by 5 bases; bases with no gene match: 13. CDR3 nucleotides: TGTGCCAGCAGTAGCCGGCCCGGGACAGGGAATCACGAGCAGTACTTC. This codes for CASSSRPGTGNHEQYF.

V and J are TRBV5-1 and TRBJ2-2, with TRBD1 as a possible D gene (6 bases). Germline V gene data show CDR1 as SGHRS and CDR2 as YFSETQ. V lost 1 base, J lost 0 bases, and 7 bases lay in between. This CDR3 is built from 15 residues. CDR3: CASSLPGANTGELFF. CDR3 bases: TGCGCCAGCAGCTTGCCAGGGGCGAACACCGGGGAGCTGTTTTTT.

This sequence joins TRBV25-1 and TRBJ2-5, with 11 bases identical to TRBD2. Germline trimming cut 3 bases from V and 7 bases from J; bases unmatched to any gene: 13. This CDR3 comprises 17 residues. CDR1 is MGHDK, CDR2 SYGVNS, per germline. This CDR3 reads CASSDPLAGGKYGTQYF. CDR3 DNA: TGTGCCAGCAGTGACCCCTTAGCGGGAGGGAAGTATGGGACCCAGTACTTC.

CDR3 region: CASHQNLGGANVLTF. CDR3 nucleotide sequence: TGCGCCAGCCATCAAAATTTAGGTGGGGCCAACGTCCTGACTTTC. The chain joins TRBV5-1 to TRBJ2-6; no reliable D call. Germline V gene data show CDR1 as SGHRS and CDR2 as YFSETQ. The length of the CDR3 is 15 residues. V dropped 7 bases and J dropped 3 bases, with 14 bases sitting between them.

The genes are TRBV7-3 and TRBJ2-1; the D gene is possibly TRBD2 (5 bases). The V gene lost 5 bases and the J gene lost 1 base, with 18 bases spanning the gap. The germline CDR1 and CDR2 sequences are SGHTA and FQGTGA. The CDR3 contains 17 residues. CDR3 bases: TGTGCCAGCAGCAAAAATGCCCTAGCACTATCCTACAATGAGCAGTTCTTC. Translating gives CASSKNALALSYNEQFF.

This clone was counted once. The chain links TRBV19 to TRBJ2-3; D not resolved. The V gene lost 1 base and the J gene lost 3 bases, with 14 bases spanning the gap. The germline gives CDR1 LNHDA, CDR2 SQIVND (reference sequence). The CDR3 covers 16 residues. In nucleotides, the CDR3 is TGTGCCAGTAGTATAGGCACGTTTAAATCTACAGATACGCAGTATTTT. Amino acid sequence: CASSIGTFKSTDTQYF.

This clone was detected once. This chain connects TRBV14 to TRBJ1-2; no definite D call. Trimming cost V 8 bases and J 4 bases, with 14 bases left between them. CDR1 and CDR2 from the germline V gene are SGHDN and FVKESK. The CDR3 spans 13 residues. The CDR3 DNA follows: TGTGCCAGCCGAGGCATTTCAAGCTATGGCTACACCTTC. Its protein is CASRGISSYGYTF. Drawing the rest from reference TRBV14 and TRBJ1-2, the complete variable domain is EAGVTQFPSHSVIEKGQTVTLRCDPISGHDNLYWYRRVMGKEIKFLLHFVKESKQDESGMPNNRFLAERTGGTYSTLKVQPAELEDSGVYFCASRGISSYGYTFGSGTRLTVV.

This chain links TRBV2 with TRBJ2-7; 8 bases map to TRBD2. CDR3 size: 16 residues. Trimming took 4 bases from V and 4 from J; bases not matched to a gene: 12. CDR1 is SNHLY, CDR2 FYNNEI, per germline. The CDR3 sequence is CASSVPGLGPSYEQYF. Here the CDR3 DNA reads TGTGCCAGCAGTGTCCCGGGACTAGGCCCAAGTTACGAGCAGTACTTC.

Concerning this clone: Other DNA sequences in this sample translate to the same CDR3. The CDR3 region is CSARVNTEAFF. The DNA for the CDR3 is TGCAGTGCCCGAGTGAACACTGAAGCTTTCTTT. This chain connects TRBV20-1 to TRBJ1-1, with D uncertain. The germline V gene has CDR1 DFQATT and CDR2 SNEGSKA (reference sequence). CDR3 length equals 11 residues. Trimming stripped 6 bases from V and 0 bases from J, with 5 bases between.

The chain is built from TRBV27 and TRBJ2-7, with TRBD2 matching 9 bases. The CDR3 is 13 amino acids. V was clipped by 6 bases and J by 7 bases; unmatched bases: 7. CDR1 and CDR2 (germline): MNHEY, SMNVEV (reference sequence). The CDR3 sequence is CASRYSGSGEQYF. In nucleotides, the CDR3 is TGTGCCAGCAGATATAGCGGGAGTGGAGAGCAGTACTTC.

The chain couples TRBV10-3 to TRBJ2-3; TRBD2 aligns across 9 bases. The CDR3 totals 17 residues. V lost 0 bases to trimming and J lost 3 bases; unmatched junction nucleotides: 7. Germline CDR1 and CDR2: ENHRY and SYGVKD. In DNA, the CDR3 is TGTGCCATCAGTGAGTCGGTAGCGGGAGTTCAAACAGATACGCAGTATTTT. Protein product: CAISESVAGVQTDTQYF.

The CDR3 DNA reads TGTGCCAGTAGGACCGGACAGTGGGGTCAGCCCCAGCATTTT. Translation: CASRTGQWGQPQHF. The rearrangement joins TRBV19 to TRBJ1-5; TRBD1 might be the D (6 bases). The CDR3 runs to 14 residues. Germline-derived CDR1 and CDR2 are LNHDA and SQIVND (reference sequence). V lost 6 bases and J 6 bases, leaving 15 bases between the germline ends.

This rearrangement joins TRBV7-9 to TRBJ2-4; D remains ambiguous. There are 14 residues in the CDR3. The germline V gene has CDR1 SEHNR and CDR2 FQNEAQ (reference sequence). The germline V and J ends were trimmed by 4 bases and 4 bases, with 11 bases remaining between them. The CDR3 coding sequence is TGTGCCAGCAGCTCAATCCGTGGGAAAAACATTCAGTACTTC. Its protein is CASSSIRGKNIQYF.

CDR3 sequence: CASSIGPQQPQHF. CDR3 nucleotides: TGTGCCAGTAGTATTGGACCTCAACAGCCCCAGCATTTT. The chain carries TRBV19 and TRBJ1-5; D is ambiguous. The length of the CDR3 is 13 residues. The ends were cut back, 3 bases at V and 7 bases at J, with 10 bases in the middle. Germline V gives CDR1 LNHDA, CDR2 SQIVND (reference sequence).